The 29 T cell receptor beta chains presented below share a single source sample, sequenced in a study of blood T cell repertoires in COVID-19. Assay used: immunoSEQ multiplex PCR; TCRdb lists only in-frame clones, some missing. The sample lists roughly 91,000 clones, around 80% seen once, with around 1.3% in the top ten. Sequences were obtained from peripheral blood. The receptors originated from an elderly woman with acute or convalescent COVID-19.

CDR3 amino acids: CASSLPDRGGGELFF. DNA of the CDR3: TGTGCCAGCAGTTTGCCCGACAGGGGTGGGGGGGAGCTGTTTTTT. The genes are TRBV28 and TRBJ2-2; 8 nucleotides match TRBD1. The CDR3 has 15 amino acids. The V gene end was trimmed by 3 bases and the J gene end by 8 bases; junction bases not matched to a gene: 8. Germline V lookup: CDR1 MDHEN, CDR2 SYDVKM.

The chain recombines TRBV9 with TRBJ2-7; a possible D gene is TRBD1 (5 bases). The CDR3 has 12 residues. Per the germline V gene, CDR1 is SGDLS and CDR2 is YYNGEE. Trimming removed 3 bases at V and 6 bases at J, with 10 bases between. This CDR3 reads CASSGLRGEQYF. The CDR3 DNA reads TGTGCCAGCAGCGGGCTTAGGGGCGAGCAGTACTTC.

The chain couples TRBV3-1 (or the pseudogene TRBV3-2) to TRBJ1-5; D gene uncertain. Trimming took off 0 bases at V and 7 bases at J, with 7 bases between the two ends. The CDR3 extends over 13 amino acids. Germline V gene sequence: CDR1 LGHDT, CDR2 YNNKEL (reference sequence). CDR3 DNA: TGTGCCAGCAGCCAAGACAGGAGGCAGCCCCAGCATTTT. Translating gives CASSQDRRQPQHF.

The chain has TRBV19 and TRBJ2-2, with D possibly being TRBD2 (5 bases). The germline V gene has CDR1 LNHDA and CDR2 SQIVND (reference sequence). V shed 7 bases and J shed 6 bases, with 12 bases lying between them. This CDR3 contains 13 residues. This CDR3 reads CASTGSMAGELFF. The CDR3 coding sequence is TGTGCCAGTACGGGGTCTATGGCCGGGGAGCTGTTTTTT.

This clone appeared a single time. The rearrangement links TRBV7-8 to TRBJ2-3; no definite D call. Germline values: CDR1 SGHVS, CDR2 FQNEAQ. CDR3 length: 15 amino acids. Trimming removed 2 bases from V and 2 bases from J, with 11 bases in between. The CDR3 is CASSLLVTNTDTQYF. The DNA for the CDR3 is TGTGCCAGCAGCTTACTTGTTACTAACACAGATACGCAGTATTTT.

The chain combines TRBV5-6 with TRBJ2-7; 7 nucleotides line up with TRBD1. This CDR3 is 18 amino acids long. The germline CDR1 and CDR2 sequences are SGHDT and YYEEEE. J was trimmed by 0 bases and V by 4 bases; bases with no gene match: 16. The CDR3 protein is CASSRFPPGTENSYEQYF. The CDR3 DNA reads as TGTGCCAGCAGCCGGTTCCCCCCCGGGACAGAGAACTCCTACGAGCAGTACTTC.

There are a few counts of this clone. The chain recombines TRBV2 with TRBJ2-7, with TRBD1 as a possible D gene (5 bases). The germline V gene has CDR1 SNHLY and CDR2 FYNNEI. Trimming pared 8 bases from V and 0 bases from J, leaving 14 bases between. CDR3 size: 14 residues. CDR3 DNA: TGTGCCAGCCGCCGACAGTTCAGCTCCTACGAGCAGTACTTC. It specifies CASRRQFSSYEQYF.

The rearrangement uses TRBV27 and TRBJ2-7; 8 bases align to TRBD1. The V and J ends lost 7 bases and 3 bases, in that order; junction bases with no gene match: 11. Looked up from germline, CDR1 is MNHEY and CDR2 is SMNVEV (reference sequence). This CDR3 has 15 residues. The CDR3 reads CASTTSTGAFYEQYF. The CDR3 nucleotides are TGTGCCAGCACTACTTCGACAGGGGCGTTCTACGAGCAGTACTTC.

The rearrangement links TRBV3-1 (or the pseudogene TRBV3-2) to TRBJ2-3, with D possibly TRBD2 on 5 matching bases. Trimming removed 3 bases at V and 0 bases at J, with 16 bases between. Germline loops: CDR1 LGHDT, CDR2 YNNKEL (reference sequence). The CDR3 spans 17 residues. In DNA form, the CDR3 reads TGTGCCAGCAGCCACCCCCGGTGGGAGACTAGCACAGATACGCAGTATTTT. Residues: CASSHPRWETSTDTQYF.

The chain uses TRBV5-1 and TRBJ2-3; 8 nucleotides agree with TRBD2. This CDR3 comprises 16 residues. With 0 bases clipped from V and 6 bases from J, the junction kept 9 bases outside the gene matches. Germline loops: CDR1 SGHRS, CDR2 YFSETQ. This CDR3 is CASSLEGAGAQDTQYF. CDR3 nucleotide sequence: TGCGCCAGCAGCTTGGAAGGAGCGGGGGCCCAGGATACGCAGTATTTT.

The V gene is TRBV10-3, the J gene TRBJ2-1, with TRBD2 identical over 8 bases. The trim removed 4 bases at V and 5 bases at J, leaving 13 bases unmatched. In germline, CDR1 is ENHRY, CDR2 SYGVKD. The CDR3 totals 17 residues. DNA for the CDR3: TGTGCCATCAGTGGCTCCCCCGGGGGGGCCGGTAACAATGAGCAGTTCTTC. Protein: CAISGSPGGAGNNEQFF.

This sequence joins TRBV29-1 and TRBJ2-7; D remains unclear. This CDR3 comprises 9 residues. Per germline, CDR1 SQVTM and CDR2 ANQGSEA. The germline V and J ends were trimmed by 7 bases and 2 bases, with 3 bases remaining between them. In DNA form, the CDR3 reads TGCAGCGGGCCCTACGAGCAGTACTTC. Amino acid sequence: CSGPYEQYF.

The genes are TRBV11-2 and TRBJ2-1; 9 bases fit TRBD2. Germline CDR1 and CDR2: SGHAT and FQNNGV. The CDR3 runs 13 residues. Trimming cost V 4 bases and J 10 bases; bases outside gene matches: 5. The CDR3 sequence is CASSSGLAVEQFF. CDR3 sequence (DNA): TGTGCCAGCAGCTCGGGACTAGCTGTAGAGCAGTTCTTC.

This rearrangement joins TRBV28 to TRBJ2-1, with D unresolved. V lost 3 bases and J lost 3, with 9 bases in between. Germline CDR1 reads MDHEN; CDR2 reads SYDVKM. The CDR3 sequence is 14 residues long. The DNA of the CDR3 is TGTGCCAGCAGTTTGGCCAAAGTCTACAATGAGCAGTTCTTC. It is translated as CASSLAKVYNEQFF.

The gene calls are TRBV2 and TRBJ1-1; the match to TRBD1 covers 7 bases. Germline CDR1 is SNHLY and CDR2 is FYNNEI. J lost 0 bases, V lost 6 bases, and 7 bases had no gene match. This CDR3 region has 15 residues. CDR3 loop: CASRPRQGVNTEAFF. CDR3 sequence (DNA): TGTGCCAGCAGGCCCAGACAGGGTGTGAACACTGAAGCTTTCTTT.

V gene TRBV19 combines with J gene TRBJ1-2, with 10 bases identical to TRBD1. This CDR3 contains 14 residues. Trimming cost V 4 bases and J 4 bases; bases outside gene matches: 3. Germline V gene data show CDR1 as LNHDA and CDR2 as SQIVND (reference sequence). The CDR3 reads CASSRDRGGYGYTF. DNA for the CDR3: TGTGCCAGTAGTAGGGACAGGGGAGGCTATGGCTACACCTTC.

The V and J genes are TRBV25-1 and TRBJ2-1, with D possibly matching TRBD1 (5 bases). Germline V lookup: CDR1 MGHDK, CDR2 SYGVNS. The CDR3 totals 13 residues. The V end lost 6 bases, the J end lost 4 bases, and 10 bases lay between the germline ends. This CDR3 is CASRRQWYNEQFF. CDR3 bases: TGTGCCAGCAGACGACAGTGGTACAATGAGCAGTTCTTC.

This chain joins TRBV21-1 and TRBJ1-4; the table calls TRBD1, which could not be checked here. TRBV21-1 is reported as a pseudogene. The CDR3 length is 14 residues. The CDR3 bases are TGTGCCAGCAGCAAAGACAGGGATGGAGAAAAACTGTTTTTT. As protein: CASSKDRDGEKLFF.

The V call is TRBV10-3, the J call TRBJ2-7; D unclear. This CDR3 has 13 amino acids. Germline-derived CDR1 and CDR2 are ENHRY and SYGVKD. V was pared by 6 bases and J by 3 bases, with 12 bases between. CDR3 sequence: CAISVDTNYEQYF. The DNA of the CDR3 is TGTGCCATCAGCGTAGACACCAACTACGAGCAGTACTTC.

The V gene is TRBV28, the J gene TRBJ2-6, with 11 bases aligning to TRBD1. CDR3 length equals 17 residues. Germline V gene sequence: CDR1 MDHEN, CDR2 SYDVKM. Losses at the gene ends were 4 bases for V and 1 base for J; bases not matched to a gene: 3. The CDR3 here is CASSWDRGASGANVLTF. DNA of the CDR3: TGTGCCAGCAGTTGGGACAGGGGGGCTTCTGGGGCCAACGTCCTGACTTTC. Combining the CDR3 with reference TRBV28 and TRBJ2-6 gives the whole variable domain DVKVTQSSRYLVKRTGEKVFLECVQDMDHENMFWYRQDPGLGLRLIYFSYDVKMKEKGDIPEGYSVSREKKERFSLILESASTNQTSMYLCASSWDRGASGANVLTFGAGSRLTVL.

The chain combines TRBV23-1 with TRBJ1-6; perhaps TRBD1 as D (6 bases). TRBV23-1 is marked as an open reading frame, function uncertain. V was pared by 0 bases and J by 14 bases, with 20 bases between. CDR3 length: 16 residues. The chain's CDR3 is CASSQSLQGLVGSLHF. DNA for the CDR3: TGCGCCAGCAGTCAATCTCTTCAGGGGCTAGTCGGATCCCTCCACTTT.

The rearrangement joins TRBV19 to TRBJ2-3, with 7 nucleotides matching TRBD1. Looked up from germline, CDR1 is LNHDA and CDR2 is SQIVND (reference sequence). Unmatched junction bases numbered 10, after V lost 7 bases and J lost 6 bases. The CDR3 contains 14 residues. The CDR3 loop is CASTRPGTVDTQYF. DNA of the CDR3: TGTGCCAGTACCCGCCCCGGGACAGTGGATACGCAGTATTTT.

The chain combines TRBV9 with TRBJ2-2, with 8 bases identical to TRBD1. The CDR3 is 15 residues long. V was pared by 4 bases and J by 3 bases, with 5 bases of the junction left unmatched. From germline, CDR1 is SGDLS and CDR2 YYNGEE. The CDR3 here is CASSPRGLDTGELFF. The CDR3 DNA is TGTGCCAGCAGCCCCAGGGGGCTGGACACCGGGGAGCTGTTTTTT.

As to this clone: This sample includes further DNA sequences coding for the same CDR3. The chain joins TRBV11-3 to TRBJ2-2; the D gene is possibly TRBD1 (5 bases). The V end was cut by 4 bases, the J end by 2 bases, with 8 bases between. Germline-derived CDR1 and CDR2 are SGHNT and YENEEA. This CDR3 contains 14 residues. CDR3 sequence: CASSSDRNTGELFF. The CDR3 nucleotides are TGTGCCAGCAGCTCAGACAGAAACACCGGGGAGCTGTTTTTT.

J is TRBJ1-5 and V is TRBV5-1; D possibly corresponds to TRBD1 (5 bases). The V end was cut by 1 base, the J end by 0 bases, with 8 bases between. The CDR3 is 15 residues long. Germline assignment: CDR1 SGHRS and CDR2 YFSETQ. The CDR3 sequence: CASSLTGVSNQPQHF. CDR3 bases: TGCGCCAGCAGCTTGACGGGGGTTAGCAATCAGCCCCAGCATTTT.

The chain combines TRBV2 with TRBJ2-7; D might be TRBD2 (6 bases). CDR3 length: 13 amino acids. The germline V gene has CDR1 SNHLY and CDR2 FYNNEI. Trimming left V 8 bases short and J 3 bases short, with 14 bases between. The CDR3 sequence: CASRRDSLYEQYF. CDR3 in DNA: TGTGCCAGCCGCCGGGACTCTCTCTACGAGCAGTACTTC.

The chain carries TRBV12-3 or TRBV12-4 and TRBJ1-2; D uncertain. The length of the CDR3 is 13 residues. The V end was cut by 5 bases, the J end by 4 bases, with 11 bases between. CDR3 in amino acids: CASSGSIFYGYTF. CDR3 DNA: TGTGCCAGCAGTGGCAGTATCTTCTATGGCTACACCTTC.

CDR3 sequence: CASTLGIANTEAFF. The DNA of the CDR3 is TGTGCCAGTACCCTCGGGATCGCGAACACTGAAGCTTTCTTT. This chain uses TRBV19 with TRBJ1-1; D gene ambiguous. V was trimmed by 7 bases and J by 1 base, leaving 13 bases between them. Germline V gives CDR1 LNHDA, CDR2 SQIVND (reference sequence). The length of the CDR3 is 14 residues.

The genes are TRBV7-9 and TRBJ1-3, with no clear D. CDR1 is SEHNR and CDR2 is FQNEAQ in the germline V gene (reference sequence). The CDR3 consists of 13 residues. V lost 7 bases and J lost 4, with 11 bases in between. CDR3 DNA: TGTGCCAGCAACCCGGTCGCCGGAAACACCATATATTTT. Protein sequence: CASNPVAGNTIYF. Looking up the rest from reference TRBV7-9 and TRBJ1-3 gives the full variable domain: DTGVSQNPRHKITKRGQNVTFRCDPISEHNRLYWYRQTLGQGPEFLTYFQNEAQLEKSRLLSDRFSAERPKGSFSTLEIQRTEQGDSAMYLCASNPVAGNTIYFGEGSWLTVV.